The sequence of this T cell receptor beta chain was determined in a study of T cell changes during pregnancy in multiple sclerosis. The data were produced by immunoSEQ multiplex PCR, yet TCRdb's version contains in-frame clones alone and is incomplete. Of 35,000 to 40,000 clones listed, over 80% are singletons. The source is a female donor in good health, enrolled as a control in a pregnancy study. Sequencing used CD4+ T cells from peripheral blood mononuclear cells, obtained in the third trimester of pregnancy.

The CDR3 sequence is CASSPQGASTDTQYF. DNA of the CDR3: TGTGCCAGCAGTCCACAGGGGGCTAGTACAGATACGCAGTATTTT. The rearrangement links TRBV6-5 to TRBJ2-3; 9 bases align to TRBD1. Germline V gene sequence: CDR1 MNHEY, CDR2 SVGAGI. There are 15 residues in the CDR3. The J segment lost 3 bases and the V segment lost 5 bases, leaving 6 bases of the junction unmatched.